This is a list of T cell receptor beta chains from one sample in a study of cytomegalovirus exposure and HLA in healthy donors. Clones were sequenced by immunoSEQ multiplex PCR, and TCRdb holds only the in-frame ones, with some missing. Of 120,000 or so clones in the sample, 70% to 80% were seen once. Sequencing used PBMCs. All receptors derive from a man in his forties or fifties in good health and CMV-seropositive. The CDR3 runs from the conserved cysteine through the conserved F or W. A D gene is named only where the DNA matches it firmly. Clone size is not always given. Where it is, it says once, few, many or a class for expanded clones.

cdr3_aa cdr3_nt clone_size d_call j_call v_call
CASSDPRTVTGELFF TGTGCCAGCAGTGACCCTAGGACAGTCACCGGGGAGCTGTTTTTT - - TRBJ2-2 TRBV25-1
CASRTSGRNEQFF TGTGCCAGCCGGACTAGCGGGAGGAATGAGCAGTTCTTC - TRBD2 TRBJ2-1 TRBV11-2
CASSHRPGQGYEQYF TGTGCCAGTAGCCATAGACCGGGACAGGGGTACGAGCAGTACTTC - TRBD1 TRBJ2-7 TRBV19
CAWSGPSGDTQYF TGTGCCTGGAGTGGGCCCTCGGGAGATACGCAGTATTTT - - TRBJ2-3 TRBV30
CASSLPGGYYNEQFF TGCGCCAGCAGCCTCCCGGGGGGGTATTACAATGAGCAGTTCTTC - TRBD2 TRBJ2-1 TRBV5-1
CATSGGQYNQPQHF TGTGCCACCAGCGGGGGACAGTACAATCAGCCCCAGCATTTT - TRBD1 TRBJ1-5 TRBV15
CASSFHGSYEQYF TGTGCCAGCAGCTTTCACGGCTCCTACGAGCAGTACTTC - - TRBJ2-7 TRBV7-9
CASSLVGGLDTQYF TGTGCCAGCAGCTTAGTGGGGGGGCTAGATACGCAGTATTTT - - TRBJ2-3 TRBV7-2
CASSKEYKSGSGNEQFF TGTGCCAGCAGCAAAGAATATAAAAGCGGGAGCGGAAATGAGCAGTTCTTC - - TRBJ2-1 TRBV21-1
CASSFMEGETQYF TGTGCCAGCAGTTTCATGGAGGGAGAGACCCAGTACTTC - - TRBJ2-5 TRBV28
CASSLHFQETQYF TGTGCCAGCAGCTTACACTTCCAAGAGACCCAGTACTTC once - TRBJ2-5 TRBV7-3
CASSNLYEQYF TGTGCCAGCAGTAATCTCTACGAGCAGTACTTC - - TRBJ2-7 TRBV6-5
CASSLWTGSSYEQYF TGTGCCAGCAGCCTCTGGACGGGGAGTTCCTACGAGCAGTACTTC - - TRBJ2-7 TRBV7-9
CASRGVVDTQYF TGTGCCAGCAGAGGGGTGGTAGATACGCAGTATTTT - - TRBJ2-3 TRBV28
CASKTGSKYTEAFF TGTGCCAGCAAGACAGGGAGCAAATACACTGAAGCTTTCTTT - TRBD1 TRBJ1-1 TRBV27
CASSEATGGRDTQYF TGTGCCAGCAGTGAAGCGACCGGGGGGAGGGATACGCAGTATTTT - TRBD2 TRBJ2-3 TRBV6-1
CASSLSGRVSGELFF TGTGCCAGCAGTTTATCAGGGAGGGTCAGCGGGGAGCTGTTTTTT - TRBD2 TRBJ2-2 TRBV28
CASSPTGTANTEAFF TGTGCCAGCAGTCCGACCGGGACAGCGAACACTGAAGCTTTCTTT few TRBD1 TRBJ1-1 TRBV11-2
CATGLEEQYF TGTGCCACCGGGTTAGAAGAGCAGTACTTC - - TRBJ2-7 TRBV19